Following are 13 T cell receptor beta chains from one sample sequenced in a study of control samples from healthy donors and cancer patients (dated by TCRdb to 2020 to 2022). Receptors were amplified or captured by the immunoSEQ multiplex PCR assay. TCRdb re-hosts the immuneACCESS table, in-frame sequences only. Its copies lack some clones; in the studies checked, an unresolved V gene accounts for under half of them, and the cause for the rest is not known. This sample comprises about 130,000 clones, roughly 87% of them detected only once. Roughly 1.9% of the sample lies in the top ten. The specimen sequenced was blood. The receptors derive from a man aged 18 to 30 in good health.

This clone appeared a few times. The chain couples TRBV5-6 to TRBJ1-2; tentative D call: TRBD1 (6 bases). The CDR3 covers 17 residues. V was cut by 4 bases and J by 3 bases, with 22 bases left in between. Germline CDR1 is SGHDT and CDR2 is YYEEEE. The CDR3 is CASSPSRGGVNYYGYTF. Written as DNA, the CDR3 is TGTGCCAGCAGCCCGTCACGAGGGGGTGTCAACTACTATGGCTACACCTTC.

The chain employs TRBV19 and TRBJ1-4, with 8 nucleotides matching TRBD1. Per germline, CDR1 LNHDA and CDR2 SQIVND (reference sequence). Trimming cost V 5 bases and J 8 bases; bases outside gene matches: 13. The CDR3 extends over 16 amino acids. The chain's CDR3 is CASSPRTQGVREKLFF. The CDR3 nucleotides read TGTGCCAGTAGTCCCCGAACACAGGGGGTAAGGGAAAAACTGTTTTTT.

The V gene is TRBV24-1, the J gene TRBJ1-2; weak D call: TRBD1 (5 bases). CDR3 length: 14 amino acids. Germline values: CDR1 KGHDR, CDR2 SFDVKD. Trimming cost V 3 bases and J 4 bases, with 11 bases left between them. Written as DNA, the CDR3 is TGTGCCACCAGTGATGGGACGCAAGCCTATGGCTACACCTTC. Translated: CATSDGTQAYGYTF.

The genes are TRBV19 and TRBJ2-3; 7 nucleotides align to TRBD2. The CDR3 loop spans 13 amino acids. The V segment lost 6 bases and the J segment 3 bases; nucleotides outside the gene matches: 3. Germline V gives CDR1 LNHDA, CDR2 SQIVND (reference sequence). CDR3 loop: CASRVSGTDTQYF. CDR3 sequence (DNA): TGTGCCAGTAGAGTTAGCGGGACAGATACGCAGTATTTT.

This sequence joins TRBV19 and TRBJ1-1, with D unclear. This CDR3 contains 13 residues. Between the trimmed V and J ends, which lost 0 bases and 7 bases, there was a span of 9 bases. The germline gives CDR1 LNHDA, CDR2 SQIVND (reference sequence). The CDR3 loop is CASSIEVGGEAFF. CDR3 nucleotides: TGTGCCAGTAGTATAGAGGTCGGCGGTGAAGCTTTCTTT.

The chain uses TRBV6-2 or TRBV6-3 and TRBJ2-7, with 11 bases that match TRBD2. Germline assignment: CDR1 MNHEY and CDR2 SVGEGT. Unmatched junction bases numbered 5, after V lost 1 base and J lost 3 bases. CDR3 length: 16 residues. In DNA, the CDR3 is TGTGCCAGCAGTTACTACGGACTAGCGGGTCGCTACGAGCAGTACTTC. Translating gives CASSYYGLAGRYEQYF.

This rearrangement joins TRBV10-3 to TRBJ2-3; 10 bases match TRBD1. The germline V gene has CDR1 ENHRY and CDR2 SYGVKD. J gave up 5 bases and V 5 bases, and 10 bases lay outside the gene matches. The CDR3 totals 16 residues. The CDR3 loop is CAISYSGTGVGDTQYF. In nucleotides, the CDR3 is TGTGCCATCAGTTACTCCGGGACAGGGGTGGGAGATACGCAGTATTTT.

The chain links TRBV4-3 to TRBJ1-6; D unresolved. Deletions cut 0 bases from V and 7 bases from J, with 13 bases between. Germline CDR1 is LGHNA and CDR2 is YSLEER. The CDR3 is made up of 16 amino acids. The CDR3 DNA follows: TGCGCCAGCAGCCAAGACCTGGGCGGTAGGAATTCACCCCTCCACTTT. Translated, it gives CASSQDLGGRNSPLHF.

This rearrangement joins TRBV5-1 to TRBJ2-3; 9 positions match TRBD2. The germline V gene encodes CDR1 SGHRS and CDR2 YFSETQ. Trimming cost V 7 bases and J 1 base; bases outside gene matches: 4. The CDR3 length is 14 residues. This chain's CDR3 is CASRTSAGTDTQYF. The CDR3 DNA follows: TGCGCCAGCCGGACTAGCGCAGGCACAGATACGCAGTATTTT.

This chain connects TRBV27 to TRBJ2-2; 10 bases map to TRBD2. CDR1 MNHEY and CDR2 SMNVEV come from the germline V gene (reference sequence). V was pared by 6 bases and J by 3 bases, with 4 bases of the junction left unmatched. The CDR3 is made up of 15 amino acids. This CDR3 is CASRQAGGDTGELFF. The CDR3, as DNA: TGTGCCAGCAGGCAAGCGGGAGGGGACACCGGGGAGCTGTTTTTT.

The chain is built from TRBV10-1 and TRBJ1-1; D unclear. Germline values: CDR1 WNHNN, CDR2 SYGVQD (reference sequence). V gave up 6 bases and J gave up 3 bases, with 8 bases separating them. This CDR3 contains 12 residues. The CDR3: CASSLGDTEAFF. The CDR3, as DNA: TGCGCCAGCAGCCTCGGGGACACTGAAGCTTTCTTT.

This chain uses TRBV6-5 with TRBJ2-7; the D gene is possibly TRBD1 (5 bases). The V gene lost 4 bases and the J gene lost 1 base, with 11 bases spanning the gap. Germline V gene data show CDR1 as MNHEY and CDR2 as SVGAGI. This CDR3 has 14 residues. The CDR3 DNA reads TGTGCCAGCAGTTCCGACAGTGGGTCCTACGAGCAGTACTTC. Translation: CASSSDSGSYEQYF.

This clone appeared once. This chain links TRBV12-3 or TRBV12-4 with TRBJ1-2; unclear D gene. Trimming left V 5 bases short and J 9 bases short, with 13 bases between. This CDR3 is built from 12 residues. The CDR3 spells CASSPQGLRYTF. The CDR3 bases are TGTGCCAGCAGTCCACAAGGGTTGCGCTACACCTTC.